A selection of T cell receptor beta chains follows, all from one sample in a study of blood T cells in healthy people across ages. Using its own MiXCR run on the 5' RACE reads, TCRdb lists one record per CDR3 protein. The sample shows some 800,000 distinct CDR3 sequences, just under 25% of them seen only once. These sequences were also reported in another study, on T cells of mothers and their children.

The sequenced sample consisted of blood. Receptor source: a boy aged 5-17 years in good health. Each CDR3 is given with its conserved first and last residue. Fields, in order: clone size, J gene, D gene, V gene, CDR3 DNA, CDR3 protein. The D gene is left open where the match is weak. The listing skips clone size in some rows; elsewhere it reads once, few, many or a size class.

few TRBJ2-7 TRBD2 TRBV7-9 TGTGCCAGCAGCCACATTGCGGGAGAAAACCCTTACGAGCAGTACTTC CASSHIAGENPYEQYF
- TRBJ1-2 - TRBV12-3/TRBV12-4 TGTGCCAGCAGTTTCGGGGGGCCTGGCTACACCTTC CASSFGGPGYTF
- TRBJ1-5 TRBD1 TRBV15 TGTGCCACCAGCAGGGGACAGGGTCTTCAGCCCCAGCATTTT CATSRGQGLQPQHF
- TRBJ2-5 - TRBV12-3/TRBV12-4 TGTGCCAGTTGTGGAGGGTTCCAAGAGACCCAGTACTTC CASCGGFQETQYF
- TRBJ2-7 - TRBV5-1 TGCGCCAGCAGCGTTAGCGGGACAGACGAGCAGTACTTC CASSVSGTDEQYF
few TRBJ1-4 TRBD1 TRBV20-1 TGCAGTGCTACCCACCGGGACAGACGAGAAAAACTGTTTTTT CSATHRDRREKLFF
- TRBJ2-7 - TRBV10-2 TGCGCCAGCAGTGAGGGGCTAGAGCTCTACGAGCAGTACTTC CASSEGLELYEQYF
- TRBJ1-2 - TRBV5-5 TGTGCCAGCACCTGGGCACAGGCAACTAACTATGGCTACACCTTC CASTWAQATNYGYTF
few TRBJ2-1 - TRBV29-1 TGCAGCTTCGTGCGGGACTACAATGAGCAGTTCTTC CSFVRDYNEQFF
few TRBJ2-5 - TRBV20-1 TGCAGTGCTAGACCAGGCAACGGGGAGACCCAGTACTTC CSARPGNGETQYF
few TRBJ2-1 TRBD2 TRBV5-6 TGTGCCAGCAGCATTCAACCTAGCGGAGGGTACAATGAGCAGTTCTTC CASSIQPSGGYNEQFF
- TRBJ2-4 - TRBV4-1 TGCGCCAGCAGCCAAGGATCCGCAGTAGCCAAAAACATTCAGTACTTC CASSQGSAVAKNIQYF
few TRBJ2-2 TRBD2 TRBV4-1 TGCGCCAGCAGCCGGGGCCCACTAGCGGGGTATCTAACGAACACCGGGGAGCTGTTTTTT CASSRGPLAGYLTNTGELFF
- TRBJ2-1 TRBD2 TRBV4-2 TGTGCCAGCAGCCAAGAGAGCGGGAGGGCCACTGAGCAGTTCTTC CASSQESGRATEQFF
few TRBJ2-3 - TRBV24-1 TGTGCCACCAGTCCACTGGGGGGGCCAAGCACAGATACGCAGTATTTT CATSPLGGPSTDTQYF
few TRBJ2-5 TRBD2 TRBV10-3 TGTGCCATCACCAAGGGACTAGCGGGAGACGAGAAGTACTTC CAITKGLAGDEKYF
- TRBJ2-7 TRBD2 TRBV2 TGTGCCAGCAGTATGGCGGGGTCAGACCCTAGCGGGAGGCCAACCTACGAGCAGTACTTC CASSMAGSDPSGRPTYEQYF
few TRBJ1-2 - TRBV7-2 TGTGCCAGCAGCTTATATGCCAATCGGGGCTACACCTTC CASSLYANRGYTF
few TRBJ2-7 TRBD2 TRBV20-1 TGCAGTGCTAGAGCTGGGACTAGTTCCTACGAGCAGTACTTC CSARAGTSSYEQYF
- TRBJ2-3 - TRBV5-1 TGCGCCAGCAGCCCCAACCAGCTAGTCCAGTCTACGCAGTATTTT CASSPNQLVQSTQYF
- TRBJ1-6 TRBD1 TRBV9 TGTGCCAGCAGCGCTATTGGGACAGGGGTCAACTCACCCCTCCACTTT CASSAIGTGVNSPLHF
- TRBJ2-6 - TRBV18 TGTGCCAGCTCACCACAAGTGGGTGGGGCCAACGTCCTGACTTTC CASSPQVGGANVLTF
few TRBJ1-4 TRBD1 TRBV7-2 TGTGCCAGCAGCCCGGGACAGGGAACTTGGGAAAAACTGTTTTTT CASSPGQGTWEKLFF
few TRBJ1-2 - TRBV5-1 TGCGCCAGCGACTCTGGTGAGGGGAACTATGGCTACACCTTC CASDSGEGNYGYTF
- TRBJ2-4 - TRBV20-1 TGCAGTGCTAGGGCCAGCCTAGCCAAAAACATTCAGTACTTC CSARASLAKNIQYF
- TRBJ1-2 - TRBV5-1 TGCGCCAGCAGCTTGTCTACAGATCCTAACTATGGCTACACCTTC CASSLSTDPNYGYTF
- TRBJ2-1 - TRBV7-9 TGTGCCAGCAGCAAAACGGGCACCCTGAGATGGTTCTTC CASSKTGTLRWFF
- TRBJ2-2 - TRBV5-1 TGCGCCAGCAGCTTGGCTGGGCAGGTTGACACCGGGGAGCTGTTTTTT CASSLAGQVDTGELFF
few TRBJ2-4 TRBD1 TRBV5-5 TGTGCCAGCAGCTTATCGACAGGGCCAGCCAAAAACATTCAGTACTTC CASSLSTGPAKNIQYF
- TRBJ2-1 - TRBV4-3 TGCGCCAGCAGCCAGGAACCGGGACCGCAGTTCTACAATGAGCAGTTCTTC CASSQEPGPQFYNEQFF
- TRBJ1-5 - TRBV6-1 TGTGCCAGCCTTAAGCTCAATGGCCAGCCCCAGCATTTT CASLKLNGQPQHF
few TRBJ2-1 - TRBV6-2/TRBV6-3 TGTGCCAGCAGTTACTTTGTGTACAATGAGCAGTTCTTC CASSYFVYNEQFF
few TRBJ2-5 - TRBV6-6 TGTGCCAGCAGCCCGGGGGTGTACCAAGAGACCCAGTACTTC CASSPGVYQETQYF
- TRBJ2-1 TRBD2 TRBV29-1 TGCAGCGTGCGGGCGGATAGCGGGAGGGCCAATGAGCAGTTCTTC CSVRADSGRANEQFF
few TRBJ1-1 - TRBV5-6 TGTGCCAGCAGCTTGTGGGGGCGAAAACTGAACACTGAAGCTTTCTTT CASSLWGRKLNTEAFF
few TRBJ1-5 - TRBV12-3/TRBV12-4 TGTGCCAGCAGTCCGCGTGGTGGGGCCCAGCATTTT CASSPRGGAQHF
- TRBJ2-1 TRBD2 TRBV6-5 TGTGCCAGCAGTTCTGGTCCTACTAGCGGGATCTACAATGAGCAGTTCTTC CASSSGPTSGIYNEQFF
- TRBJ1-2 TRBD1 TRBV29-1 TGCAGCGTCCAAGGGGGACAGGGGGCGTTTGGTGGCTACACCTTC CSVQGGQGAFGGYTF
few TRBJ2-5 - TRBV6-5 TGTGCCAGCAGTTACTCCGGCTACCAAGAGACCCAGTACTTC CASSYSGYQETQYF
few TRBJ2-7 - TRBV7-9 TGTGCCAGCAGCTTAACCTATCGGGTAGACGAGCAGTACTTC CASSLTYRVDEQYF
- TRBJ2-3 TRBD2 TRBV7-2 TGTGCCAGCAGCGCGACTAGCGGGGTAGATACGCAGTATTTT CASSATSGVDTQYF
- TRBJ2-1 - TRBV7-3 TGTGCCAGCAGCATCTACCTAACAGGGGAGCAGTTCTTC CASSIYLTGEQFF
- TRBJ2-5 - TRBV6-2/TRBV6-3 TGTGCCAGCAGTTACCCATCCCTAGCCCAAGAGACCCAGTACTTC CASSYPSLAQETQYF
few TRBJ2-7 TRBD2 TRBV15 TGTGCCACTCGGCCGGGGGGGAGTTTATACGAGCAGTACTTC CATRPGGSLYEQYF